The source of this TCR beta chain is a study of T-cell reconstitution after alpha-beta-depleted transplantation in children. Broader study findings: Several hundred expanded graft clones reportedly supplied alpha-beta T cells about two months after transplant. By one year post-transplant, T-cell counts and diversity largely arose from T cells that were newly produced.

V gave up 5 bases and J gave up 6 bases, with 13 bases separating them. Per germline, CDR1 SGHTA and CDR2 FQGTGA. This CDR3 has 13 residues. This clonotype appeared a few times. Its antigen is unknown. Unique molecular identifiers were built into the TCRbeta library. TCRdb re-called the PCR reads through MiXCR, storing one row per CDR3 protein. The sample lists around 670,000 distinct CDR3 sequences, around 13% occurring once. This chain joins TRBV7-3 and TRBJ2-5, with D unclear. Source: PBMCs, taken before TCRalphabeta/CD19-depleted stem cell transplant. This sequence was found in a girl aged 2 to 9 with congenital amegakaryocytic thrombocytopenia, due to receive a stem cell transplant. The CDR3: CASSPQAGQTQYF. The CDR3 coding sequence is TGTGCCAGCAGCCCTCAGGCAGGTCAGACCCAGTACTTC.